The rows below give T cell receptor beta chains drawn from one sample of a study of CD8 T cells in ankylosing spondylitis. Via MiXCR, TCRdb re-called the 5' RACE reads, giving one row per CDR3 protein. The profile shows some 140,000 distinct CDR3 sequences, 7.5% to 9.5% of them singletons. Specimen: synovial fluid, either unsorted or a sorted T cell fraction (not recorded which). The origin of the receptors is a male donor with ankylosing spondylitis. Both conserved end residues are part of each CDR3. D genes are given only for firm matches. Size values are once, few and many counts, or a class for expanded clones, and some rows have none.

clone_size: many; d_call: TRBD2; j_call: TRBJ2-1; v_call: TRBV7-2; cdr3_nt: TGTGCCAGCAGCCTAAGCGGGATTGCCTACAATGAGCAGTTCTTC; cdr3_aa: CASSLSGIAYNEQFF
clone_size: few; d_call: NA; j_call: TRBJ2-4; v_call: TRBV7-2; cdr3_nt: TGTGCCAGCAGCCTATGGTCCGGGGGATCGGACATTCAGTACTTC; cdr3_aa: CASSLWSGGSDIQYF
clone_size: many; d_call: NA; j_call: TRBJ2-5; v_call: TRBV7-2; cdr3_nt: TGTGCCAGCAGCTCCCAGGGGAGGGGGGACCAGTACTTC; cdr3_aa: CASSSQGRGDQYF
clone_size: many; d_call: TRBD1; j_call: TRBJ1-3; v_call: TRBV4-1; cdr3_nt: TGCGCCAGCAGACCGGACAGGGGGAGCAGCGTCTCTGGAAACACCATATATTTT; cdr3_aa: CASRPDRGSSVSGNTIYF
clone_size: few; d_call: NA; j_call: TRBJ2-2; v_call: TRBV4-2; cdr3_nt: TGTGCCAGCAGCCAAGTAGCTACGAACACCGGGGAGCTGTTTTTT; cdr3_aa: CASSQVATNTGELFF
clone_size: many; d_call: NA; j_call: TRBJ2-7; v_call: TRBV6-2/TRBV6-3; cdr3_nt: TGTGCCAGCAGTTACAGAGACTACGAGCAGTACTTC; cdr3_aa: CASSYRDYEQYF
clone_size: NA; d_call: TRBD1; j_call: TRBJ1-2; v_call: TRBV9; cdr3_nt: TGTGCCAGCAGCCCGCAACAGGGGTTGGGAGATGGCTACACCTTC; cdr3_aa: CASSPQQGLGDGYTF
clone_size: NA; d_call: TRBD1; j_call: TRBJ2-1; v_call: TRBV5-1; cdr3_nt: TGCGCCAGCAGCTTCGGGACAGGGGACAATGAGCAGTTCTTC; cdr3_aa: CASSFGTGDNEQFF
clone_size: few; d_call: NA; j_call: TRBJ1-5; v_call: TRBV20-1; cdr3_nt: TGCAGTGGCTCGACAGCGTCTTATCAGCCCCAGCATTTT; cdr3_aa: CSGSTASYQPQHF
clone_size: many; d_call: NA; j_call: TRBJ1-3; v_call: TRBV6-5; cdr3_nt: TGTGCCAGCAGGATGAAGGCCCCGGGGAGCTCTGGAAACACCATATATTTT; cdr3_aa: CASRMKAPGSSGNTIYF
clone_size: NA; d_call: TRBD1; j_call: TRBJ2-3; v_call: TRBV20-1; cdr3_nt: TGCAGTGCTAGCGTAGGGGACAGTACAGATACGCAGTATTTT; cdr3_aa: CSASVGDSTDTQYF
clone_size: few; d_call: NA; j_call: TRBJ2-1; v_call: TRBV30; cdr3_nt: TGTGCCTGGAGTGCTGTGGGGCTTAGCCTATACAATGAGCAGTTCTTC; cdr3_aa: CAWSAVGLSLYNEQFF
clone_size: many; d_call: TRBD1; j_call: TRBJ2-1; v_call: TRBV28; cdr3_nt: TGTGCCAGCAGTCCTTTCCAGGGATCGCACAGGGGCCAGTTCTTC; cdr3_aa: CASSPFQGSHRGQFF
clone_size: few; d_call: TRBD2; j_call: TRBJ2-1; v_call: TRBV7-8; cdr3_nt: TGTGCCAGCAGCCCAAGACTAGCCAGCAATGAGCAGTTCTTC; cdr3_aa: CASSPRLASNEQFF
clone_size: many; d_call: TRBD1; j_call: TRBJ1-5; v_call: TRBV28; cdr3_nt: TGTGCCAGCAGTTCCCGGACAGGGGGCCGTCGGGAGCCCCAGCATTTT; cdr3_aa: CASSSRTGGRREPQHF
clone_size: many; d_call: NA; j_call: TRBJ1-2; v_call: TRBV11-2; cdr3_nt: TGTGCCAGCTCGTGGGGTTCAGGCTATGGCTACACCTTC; cdr3_aa: CASSWGSGYGYTF
clone_size: many; d_call: TRBD1; j_call: TRBJ1-2; v_call: TRBV27; cdr3_nt: TGTGCCAGCAGGTTAGGGGGCGCAGGAGGCTACACCTTC; cdr3_aa: CASRLGGAGGYTF
clone_size: many; d_call: NA; j_call: TRBJ1-6; v_call: TRBV27; cdr3_nt: TGTGCCAGCAGTTTTTTGGGCCATTCACCCCTCCACTTT; cdr3_aa: CASSFLGHSPLHF
clone_size: many; d_call: NA; j_call: TRBJ1-5; v_call: TRBV12-3/TRBV12-4; cdr3_nt: TGTGCCAGCAGTCCGCTGGGGCCGGATCAGCCCCAGCATTTT; cdr3_aa: CASSPLGPDQPQHF
clone_size: NA; d_call: TRBD1; j_call: TRBJ1-6; v_call: TRBV7-8; cdr3_nt: TGTGCCAGCAGTTTTGGACAGGGTACTTATTCACCTCTCCACTTT; cdr3_aa: CASSFGQGTYSPLHF
clone_size: many; d_call: TRBD1; j_call: TRBJ1-4; v_call: TRBV7-8; cdr3_nt: TGTGCCAGCAGCTCCCCAACAGGGGCAACTAATGAAAAACTGTTTTTT; cdr3_aa: CASSSPTGATNEKLFF
clone_size: NA; d_call: TRBD1; j_call: TRBJ1-4; v_call: TRBV28; cdr3_nt: TGTGCCAGCGGAACGATGGGGGGACAGAGGAACGAAAAACTGTTTTTT; cdr3_aa: CASGTMGGQRNEKLFF
clone_size: NA; d_call: NA; j_call: TRBJ2-7; v_call: TRBV2; cdr3_nt: TGTGCCAGCAGTGGTGTGGACAGATCCTACGAGCAGTACTTC; cdr3_aa: CASSGVDRSYEQYF
clone_size: many; d_call: NA; j_call: TRBJ2-3; v_call: TRBV6-6; cdr3_nt: TGTGCCAGCAGTTACACGGGAGTAATACAGTATTTT; cdr3_aa: CASSYTGVIQYF
clone_size: many; d_call: NA; j_call: TRBJ1-2; v_call: TRBV7-2; cdr3_nt: TGTGCCAGCAGCCAGGACAGTAGCTATAACTATGGCTACACCTTC; cdr3_aa: CASSQDSSYNYGYTF
clone_size: NA; d_call: NA; j_call: TRBJ1-1; v_call: TRBV6-5; cdr3_nt: TGTGCCAGCAACTCGCGGCCCCCTGAGATGGGGCTAAACACTGAAGCTTTCTTT; cdr3_aa: CASNSRPPEMGLNTEAFF
clone_size: NA; d_call: NA; j_call: TRBJ2-5; v_call: TRBV9; cdr3_nt: TGTGCCAGCACCCGGGGGCAGAACCAAGAGACCCAGTACTTC; cdr3_aa: CASTRGQNQETQYF
clone_size: many; d_call: TRBD1; j_call: TRBJ2-2; v_call: TRBV6-1; cdr3_nt: TGTGCCAGCAGCTTCGACAATGGACAGGGCAACACCGGGGAGCTGTTTTTT; cdr3_aa: CASSFDNGQGNTGELFF
clone_size: few; d_call: TRBD1; j_call: TRBJ1-2; v_call: TRBV29-1; cdr3_nt: TGCAGCGTCTTAACCGGGACAGGCTATGGCTACACCTTC; cdr3_aa: CSVLTGTGYGYTF
clone_size: few; d_call: NA; j_call: TRBJ2-1; v_call: TRBV27; cdr3_nt: TGTGCCAGCAGTTTTTGGGGAGTAGGCAATGAGCAGTTCTTC; cdr3_aa: CASSFWGVGNEQFF
clone_size: many; d_call: TRBD2; j_call: TRBJ2-1; v_call: TRBV27; cdr3_nt: TGTGCCAGCAGTCTGCAGACTAGCGGCTACAATGAGCAGTTCTTC; cdr3_aa: CASSLQTSGYNEQFF
clone_size: few; d_call: TRBD1; j_call: TRBJ2-3; v_call: TRBV4-1; cdr3_nt: TGCGCCAGCAGCCAGAGGAGACAGGGTTCCCACACAGATACGCAGTATTTT; cdr3_aa: CASSQRRQGSHTDTQYF
clone_size: few; d_call: TRBD1; j_call: TRBJ1-5; v_call: TRBV3-1; cdr3_nt: TGTGCCAGCAGCCGTGGGACAGATACCCAGCATTTT; cdr3_aa: CASSRGTDTQHF
clone_size: many; d_call: NA; j_call: TRBJ2-1; v_call: TRBV5-1; cdr3_nt: TGCGCCAGCAGCAGGGAGTATAGCTCCTACAATGAGCAGTTCTTC; cdr3_aa: CASSREYSSYNEQFF
clone_size: few; d_call: TRBD1; j_call: TRBJ2-7; v_call: TRBV20-1; cdr3_nt: TGCAGTGCTAGCCGGCCGGACAGGCCCTTGCAGTACTTC; cdr3_aa: CSASRPDRPLQYF
clone_size: many; d_call: NA; j_call: TRBJ2-7; v_call: TRBV7-2; cdr3_nt: TGTGCCAGCAGCCCGGACAGATATTACGAGCAGTACTTC; cdr3_aa: CASSPDRYYEQYF
clone_size: few; d_call: TRBD1; j_call: TRBJ2-5; v_call: TRBV5-1; cdr3_nt: TGCGCCAGCAGCACTGGACAGGACGGAGAGACCCAGTACTTC; cdr3_aa: CASSTGQDGETQYF
clone_size: NA; d_call: TRBD1; j_call: TRBJ1-5; v_call: TRBV28; cdr3_nt: TGTGCCAGCAGTTACCCTCCGGGACAGCTGTATCAGCCCCAGCATTTT; cdr3_aa: CASSYPPGQLYQPQHF
clone_size: NA; d_call: NA; j_call: TRBJ2-3; v_call: TRBV24-1; cdr3_nt: TGTGCCACCAGTGAGACCCGCCGCGGAATCACAGATACGCAGTATTTT; cdr3_aa: CATSETRRGITDTQYF
clone_size: many; d_call: NA; j_call: TRBJ2-7; v_call: TRBV19; cdr3_nt: TGTGCCAGTAGTACGACCTGGGGCTACCACGAGCAGTACTTC; cdr3_aa: CASSTTWGYHEQYF
clone_size: many; d_call: NA; j_call: TRBJ2-7; v_call: TRBV5-1; cdr3_nt: TGCGCCAGCAGCTTGTCAGGGTTTGGCGAGCAGTACTTC; cdr3_aa: CASSLSGFGEQYF
clone_size: many; d_call: TRBD2; j_call: TRBJ2-1; v_call: TRBV12-3/TRBV12-4; cdr3_nt: TGTGCCAGCAGTCCAGGACTAGCGGGAGTCTCCTACAATGAGCAGTTCTTC; cdr3_aa: CASSPGLAGVSYNEQFF
clone_size: many; d_call: NA; j_call: TRBJ2-5; v_call: TRBV20-1; cdr3_nt: TGCAGTGCTCGGAAGCAAGAGACCCAGTACTTC; cdr3_aa: CSARKQETQYF
clone_size: many; d_call: TRBD2; j_call: TRBJ2-1; v_call: TRBV10-3; cdr3_nt: TGTGCCATCAGTGGGCTGGCTAGCGGGAGGTCCAATGAGCAGTTCTTC; cdr3_aa: CAISGLASGRSNEQFF
clone_size: NA; d_call: NA; j_call: TRBJ1-4; v_call: TRBV28; cdr3_nt: TGTGCCAGCAACGAATCCTGGGACACCCGGAGAGAAAAACTGTTTTTT; cdr3_aa: CASNESWDTRREKLFF
clone_size: many; d_call: TRBD1; j_call: TRBJ1-5; v_call: TRBV4-2; cdr3_nt: TGTGCCAGCAGCCACGCCGACGGGACAGCAAAGCCCCAGCATTTT; cdr3_aa: CASSHADGTAKPQHF